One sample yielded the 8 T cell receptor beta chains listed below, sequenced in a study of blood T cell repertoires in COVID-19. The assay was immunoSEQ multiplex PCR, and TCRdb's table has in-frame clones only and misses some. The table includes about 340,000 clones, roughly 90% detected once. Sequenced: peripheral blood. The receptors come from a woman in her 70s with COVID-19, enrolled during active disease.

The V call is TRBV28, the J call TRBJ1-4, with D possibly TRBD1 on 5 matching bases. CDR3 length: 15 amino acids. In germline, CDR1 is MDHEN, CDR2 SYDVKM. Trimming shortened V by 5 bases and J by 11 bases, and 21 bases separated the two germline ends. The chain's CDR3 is CASSPGLGTDGKLFF. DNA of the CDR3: TGTGCCAGCAGTCCGGGACTCGGGACCGATGGGAAACTGTTTTTT.

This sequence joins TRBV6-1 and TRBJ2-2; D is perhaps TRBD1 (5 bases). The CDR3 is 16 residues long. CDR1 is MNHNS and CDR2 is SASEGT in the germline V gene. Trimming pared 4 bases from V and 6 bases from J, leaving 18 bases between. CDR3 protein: CASSARLAGIAGELFF. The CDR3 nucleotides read TGTGCCAGCAGTGCCCGGTTGGCAGGGATCGCCGGGGAGCTGTTTTTT.

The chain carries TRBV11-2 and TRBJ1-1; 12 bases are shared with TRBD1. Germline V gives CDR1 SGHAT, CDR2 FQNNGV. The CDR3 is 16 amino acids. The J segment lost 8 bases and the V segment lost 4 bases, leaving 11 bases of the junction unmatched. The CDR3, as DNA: TGTGCCAGCAGCTCAAACCGGGACAGGGGGCGGAACGAAGCTTTCTTT. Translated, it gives CASSSNRDRGRNEAFF.

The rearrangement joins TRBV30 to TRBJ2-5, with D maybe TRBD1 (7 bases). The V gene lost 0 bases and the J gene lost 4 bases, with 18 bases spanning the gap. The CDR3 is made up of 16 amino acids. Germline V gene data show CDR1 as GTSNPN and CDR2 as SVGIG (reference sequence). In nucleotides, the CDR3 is TGTGCCTGGAGTGTCGGACCGTCCAGGGGGGCAGAGACCCAGTACTTC. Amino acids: CAWSVGPSRGAETQYF.

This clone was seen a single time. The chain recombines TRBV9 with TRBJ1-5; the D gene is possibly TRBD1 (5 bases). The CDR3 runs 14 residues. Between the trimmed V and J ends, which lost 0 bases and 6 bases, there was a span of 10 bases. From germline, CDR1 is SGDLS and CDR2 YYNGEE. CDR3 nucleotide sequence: TGTGCCAGCAGCGTAGGCCCCGGGGGTCAGCCCCAGCATTTT. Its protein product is CASSVGPGGQPQHF.

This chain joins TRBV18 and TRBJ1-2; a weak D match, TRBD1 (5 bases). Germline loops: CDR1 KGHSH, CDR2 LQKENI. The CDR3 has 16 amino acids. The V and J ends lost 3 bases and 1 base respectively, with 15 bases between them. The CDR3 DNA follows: TGTGCCAGCTCACCCCTGGGGCGGGACCTTAACTATGGCTACACCTTC. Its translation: CASSPLGRDLNYGYTF. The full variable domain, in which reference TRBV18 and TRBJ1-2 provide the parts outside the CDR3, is NAGVMQNPRHLVRRRGQEARLRCSPMKGHSHVYWYRQLPEEGLKFMVYLQKENIIDESGMPKERFSAEFPKEGPSILRIQQVVRGDSAAYFCASSPLGRDLNYGYTFGSGTRLTVV.

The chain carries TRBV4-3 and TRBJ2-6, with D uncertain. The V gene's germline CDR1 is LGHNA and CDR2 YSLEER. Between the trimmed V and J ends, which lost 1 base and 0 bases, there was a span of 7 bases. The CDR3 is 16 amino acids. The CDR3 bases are TGCGCCAGCAGCCAAGGTCTAGTCTCTGGGGCCAACGTCCTGACTTTC. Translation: CASSQGLVSGANVLTF.

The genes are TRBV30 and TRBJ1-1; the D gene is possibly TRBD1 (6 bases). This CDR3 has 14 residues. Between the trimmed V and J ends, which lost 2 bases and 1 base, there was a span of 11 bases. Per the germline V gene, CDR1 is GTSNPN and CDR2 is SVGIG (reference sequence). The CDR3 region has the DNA TGTGCCTGGAGTCGGGACACGAAGAACACTGAAGCTTTCTTT. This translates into CAWSRDTKNTEAFF.